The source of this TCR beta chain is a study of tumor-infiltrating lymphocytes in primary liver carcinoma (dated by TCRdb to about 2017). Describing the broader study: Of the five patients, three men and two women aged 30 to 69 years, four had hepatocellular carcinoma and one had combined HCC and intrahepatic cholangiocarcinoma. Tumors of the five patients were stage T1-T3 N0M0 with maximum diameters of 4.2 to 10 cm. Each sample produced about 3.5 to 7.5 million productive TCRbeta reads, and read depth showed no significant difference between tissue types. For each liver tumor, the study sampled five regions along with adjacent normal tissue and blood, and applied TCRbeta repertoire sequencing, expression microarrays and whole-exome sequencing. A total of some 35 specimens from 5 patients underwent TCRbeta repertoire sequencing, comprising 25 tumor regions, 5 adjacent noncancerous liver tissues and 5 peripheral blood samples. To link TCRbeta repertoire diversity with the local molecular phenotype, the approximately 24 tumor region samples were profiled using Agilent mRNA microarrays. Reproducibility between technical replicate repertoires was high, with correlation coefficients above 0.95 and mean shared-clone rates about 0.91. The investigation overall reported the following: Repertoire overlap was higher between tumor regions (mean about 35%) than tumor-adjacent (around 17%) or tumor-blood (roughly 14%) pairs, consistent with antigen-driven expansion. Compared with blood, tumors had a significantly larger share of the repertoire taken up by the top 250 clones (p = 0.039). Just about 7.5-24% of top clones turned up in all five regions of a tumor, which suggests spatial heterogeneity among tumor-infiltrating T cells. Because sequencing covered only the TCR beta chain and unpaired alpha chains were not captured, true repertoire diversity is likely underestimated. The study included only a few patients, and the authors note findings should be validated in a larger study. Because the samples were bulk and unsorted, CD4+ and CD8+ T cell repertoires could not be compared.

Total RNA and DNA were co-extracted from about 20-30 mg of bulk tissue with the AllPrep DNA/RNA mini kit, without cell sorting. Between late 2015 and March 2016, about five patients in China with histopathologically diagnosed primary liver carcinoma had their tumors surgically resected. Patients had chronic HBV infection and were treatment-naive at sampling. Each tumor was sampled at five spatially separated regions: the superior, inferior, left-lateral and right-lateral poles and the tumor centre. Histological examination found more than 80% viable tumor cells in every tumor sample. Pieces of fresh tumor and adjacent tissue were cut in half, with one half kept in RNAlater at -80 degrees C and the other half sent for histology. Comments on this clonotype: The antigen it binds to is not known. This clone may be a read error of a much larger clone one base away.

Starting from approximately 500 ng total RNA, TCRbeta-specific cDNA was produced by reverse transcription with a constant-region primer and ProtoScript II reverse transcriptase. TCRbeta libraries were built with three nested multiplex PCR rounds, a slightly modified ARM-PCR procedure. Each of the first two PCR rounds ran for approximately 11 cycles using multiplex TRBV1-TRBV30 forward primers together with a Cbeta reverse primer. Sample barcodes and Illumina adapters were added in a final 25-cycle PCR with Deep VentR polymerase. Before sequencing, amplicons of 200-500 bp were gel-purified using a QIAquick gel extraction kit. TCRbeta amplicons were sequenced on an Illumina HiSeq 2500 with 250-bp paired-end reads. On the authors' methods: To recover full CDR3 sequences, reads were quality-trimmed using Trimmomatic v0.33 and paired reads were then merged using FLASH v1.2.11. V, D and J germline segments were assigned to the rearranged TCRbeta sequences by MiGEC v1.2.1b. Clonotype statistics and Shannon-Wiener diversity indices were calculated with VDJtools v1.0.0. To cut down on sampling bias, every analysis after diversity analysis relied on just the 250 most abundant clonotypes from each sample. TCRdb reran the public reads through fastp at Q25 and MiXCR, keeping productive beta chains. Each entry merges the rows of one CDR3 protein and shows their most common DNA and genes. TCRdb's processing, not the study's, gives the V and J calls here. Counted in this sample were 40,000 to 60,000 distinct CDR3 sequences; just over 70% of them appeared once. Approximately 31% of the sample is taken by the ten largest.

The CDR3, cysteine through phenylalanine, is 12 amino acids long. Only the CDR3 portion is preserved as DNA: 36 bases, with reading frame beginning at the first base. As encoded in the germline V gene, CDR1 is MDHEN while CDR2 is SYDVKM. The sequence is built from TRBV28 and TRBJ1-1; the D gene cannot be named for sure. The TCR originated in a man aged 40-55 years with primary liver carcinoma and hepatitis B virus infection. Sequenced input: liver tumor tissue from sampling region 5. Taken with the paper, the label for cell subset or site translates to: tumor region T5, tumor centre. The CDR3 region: CASSSPPKKALF. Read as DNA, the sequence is TGTGCCAGCAGTTCCCCCCCCAAAAAAGCTTTATTT.